This is a list of T cell receptor beta chains from one sample in a study of CD8 T cells in Susac syndrome. TCRdb analysed the immunoSEQ multiplex PCR reads with MiXCR anew, one entry per CDR3 protein. This table holds a few hundred thousand distinct CDR3 sequences, more than 85% found once. Sequenced sample: CD8+ T cells from PBMCs. Source of these receptors: a human donor with multiple sclerosis. The CDR3 runs from the conserved cysteine through the conserved F or W. Each record gives: clone size, D gene, CDR3 length, V gene, J gene, CDR3 protein, CDR3 DNA. D genes are given only for firm matches. The size field is filled for only some rows; it gives once, few, many or a size class.

>NA|NA|12|TRBV25-1|TRBJ1-6
CASRAGFSPLHF
TGTGCCAGCAGGGCGGGCTTTTCACCCCTCCACTTT
>NA|NA|13|TRBV3-1|TRBJ2-5
CASSLGERETQYF
TGTGCCAGCAGCCTGGGGGAGAGAGAGACCCAGTACTTC
>once|NA|14|TRBV24-1|TRBJ2-7
CAPEGGNTSYEQYF
TGTGCCCCCGAAGGAGGGAACACCTCCTACGAGCAGTACTTC
>NA|NA|14|TRBV27|TRBJ1-5
CASSLLMGWQPQHF
TGTGCCAGCAGTTTATTAATGGGGTGGCAGCCCCAGCATTTT
>NA|TRBD1|13|TRBV30|TRBJ1-6
CAGEPGQGAPLHF
TGTGCCGGGGAGCCGGGACAGGGAGCACCCCTCCACTTT
>NA|NA|16|TRBV12-5|TRBJ2-3
CASGLVPPVSTDTQYF
TGTGCTAGTGGTTTGGTACCCCCCGTTAGCACAGATACGCAGTATTTT
>NA|TRBD2|13|TRBV13|TRBJ2-3
CASSKRLAVTQYF
TGTGCCAGCAGTAAAAGACTAGCGGTTACGCAGTATTTT
>NA|TRBD1|18|TRBV9|TRBJ2-1
CASSAARQGMKRRNEQFF
TGTGCCAGCAGCGCCGCTAGACAGGGTATGAAAAGGCGCAATGAGCAGTTCTTC
>NA|NA|12|TRBV11-2|TRBJ1-5
CASSGLEGSQHF
TGTGCCAGCAGCGGCTTGGAGGGATCCCAGCATTTT
>NA|TRBD2|20|TRBV5-1|TRBJ2-1
CASSLGLPQTSGSSYNEQFF
TGCGCCAGCAGCTTGGGTTTACCCCAGACTAGCGGGAGCTCCTACAATGAGCAGTTCTTC
>once|TRBD1|15|TRBV25-1|TRBJ2-5
CASSARTGGMETQYF
TGTGCCAGCAGTGCTCGGACAGGGGGTATGGAGACCCAGTACTTC
>NA|NA|14|TRBV19|TRBJ2-7
CASSYGADFYEQYF
TGTGCCAGTAGCTATGGGGCGGACTTTTACGAGCAGTACTTC
>once|NA|15|TRBV20-1|TRBJ2-1
CSADSTSGLNNEQFF
TGCAGTGCCGACAGCACAAGCGGGCTCAACAATGAGCAGTTCTTC
>NA|NA|18|TRBV23-1|TRBJ2-1
CASSQSPRSPEPYNEQFF
TGCGCCAGCAGTCAATCCCCCCGATCCCCTGAACCCTACAATGAGCAGTTCTTC
>NA|TRBD2|15|TRBV9|TRBJ2-3
CASSVERGGTDTQYF
TGTGCCAGCAGCGTAGAGCGGGGGGGTACAGATACGCAGTATTTT
>NA|NA|12|TRBV28|TRBJ2-7
CASSLVRAKQYF
TGTGCCAGCAGTTTAGTCCGCGCGAAGCAGTACTTC
>NA|NA|12|TRBV30|TRBJ1-2
CAWKEDDYGYTF
TGTGCCTGGAAGGAAGATGACTATGGCTACACCTTC
>NA|NA|17|TRBV5-1|TRBJ1-1
CASSLTTHLDPNTEAFF
TGCGCCAGCAGCTTGACTACCCATCTTGACCCGAACACTGAAGCTTTCTTT
>NA|NA|15|TRBV6-2/TRBV6-3|TRBJ2-4
CASSPPALDKNIQYF
TGTGCCAGCAGCCCCCCTGCGCTAGACAAAAACATTCAGTACTTC
>NA|NA|16|TRBV4-3|TRBJ2-3
CASSQDRVGATDTQYF
TGCGCCAGCAGCCAAGATCGGGTGGGGGCCACAGATACGCAGTATTTT
>NA|NA|14|TRBV12-3/TRBV12-4|TRBJ1-1
CASSFGGPGTEAFF
TGTGCCAGCAGTTTTGGGGGGCCGGGCACTGAAGCTTTCTTT
>NA|TRBD2|14|TRBV6-2/TRBV6-3|TRBJ2-4
CASSYPGLGNIQYF
TGTGCCAGCAGTTACCCGGGACTAGGGAACATTCAGTACTTC
>NA|TRBD2|13|TRBV10-3|TRBJ2-7
CAISAGEGPEQYF
TGTGCCATCAGTGCGGGGGAGGGACCCGAGCAGTACTTC
>NA|TRBD1|18|TRBV7-9|TRBJ1-4
CASSLLRSGTGSDEKLFF
TGTGCCAGCAGCTTACTACGTTCGGGGACAGGGTCGGATGAAAAACTGTTTTTT
>NA|TRBD2|14|TRBV7-9|TRBJ2-3
CASSGWDYTDTQYF
TGTGCCAGCAGCGGGTGGGACTACACAGATACGCAGTATTTT
>NA|NA|16|TRBV13|TRBJ1-2
CASSLTDRLANYGYTF
TGTGCCAGCAGTTTAACTGACCGACTAGCTAACTATGGCTACACCTTC
>NA|TRBD1|14|TRBV30|TRBJ1-1
CAWSTGTGWAEAFF
TGTGCCTGGAGTACCGGGACAGGATGGGCTGAAGCTTTCTTT
>NA|NA|14|TRBV12-3/TRBV12-4|TRBJ2-5
CASSLVDFQETQYF
TGTGCCAGCAGTTTAGTGGATTTCCAAGAGACCCAGTACTTC
>few|NA|14|TRBV6-2/TRBV6-3|TRBJ1-3
CASSYPGPGNTIYF
TGTGCCAGCAGTTACCCCGGTCCTGGAAACACCATATATTTT
>NA|NA|11|TRBV15|TRBJ2-7
CATSRENEQYF
TGTGCCACCAGCAGAGAAAACGAGCAGTACTTC
>NA|NA|13|TRBV3-1|TRBJ2-3
CASSQGRTDTQYF
TGTGCCAGCAGCCAAGGGCGCACAGATACGCAGTATTTT
>NA|NA|18|TRBV13|TRBJ2-7
CASSLRVLEHGYSYEQYF
TGTGCCAGCAGCTTAAGGGTCCTCGAACACGGATACTCCTACGAGCAGTACTTC
>NA|NA|12|TRBV27|TRBJ2-3
CASSLEGDTQYF
TGTGCCAGCAGTTTAGAAGGAGATACGCAGTATTTT
>NA|NA|14|TRBV20-1|TRBJ1-2
CSARDWRRDYGYTF
TGCAGTGCTAGAGATTGGCGACGGGACTATGGCTACACCTTC
>once|NA|14|TRBV12-3/TRBV12-4|TRBJ1-2
CASSPRWDNYGYTF
TGTGCCAGCAGTCCCCGCTGGGACAACTATGGCTACACCTTC
>NA|TRBD1|15|TRBV7-3|TRBJ2-1
CASSRDGTGSNEQFF
TGTGCCAGCAGCCGCGACGGGACAGGGTCGAATGAGCAGTTCTTC
>NA|NA|17|TRBV5-6|TRBJ1-1
CASSLWHPFTMNTEAFF
TGTGCCAGCAGCTTGTGGCACCCTTTTACTATGAACACTGAAGCTTTCTTT
>NA|NA|14|TRBV10-3|TRBJ1-1
CAISESEGDTEAFF
TGTGCCATCAGTGAGTCTGAGGGGGACACTGAAGCTTTCTTT
>NA|NA|14|TRBV12-5|TRBJ2-2
CASTTPTQAGELFF
TGTGCTAGTACAACTCCCACCCAGGCCGGGGAGCTGTTTTTT
>NA|NA|12|TRBV6-6|TRBJ1-2
CASSYQGYGYTF
TGTGCCAGCAGTTACCAGGGATATGGCTACACCTTC
>NA|NA|13|TRBV11-2|TRBJ2-1
CASSNYGPNEQFF
TGTGCCAGCAGCAATTACGGACCTAATGAGCAGTTCTTC
>NA|NA|14|TRBV13|TRBJ1-1
CASSLRQMNTEAFF
TGTGCCAGCAGCTTACGGCAGATGAACACTGAAGCTTTCTTT
>NA|NA|10|TRBV6-2/TRBV6-3|TRBJ1-3
CASLGNTIYF
TGTGCCAGCCTCGGAAACACCATATATTTT
>NA|NA|14|TRBV27|TRBJ1-6
CASSLGTPNSPLHF
TGTGCCAGCAGTCTCGGGACACCTAATTCACCCCTCCACTTT
>NA|NA|15|TRBV24-1|TRBJ2-1
CATRAGRGGDHEQFF
TGTGCCACCCGAGCAGGTAGAGGGGGGGACCATGAGCAGTTCTTC
>NA|NA|14|TRBV28|TRBJ2-7
CATTPTRDPYEQYF
TGTGCCACCACCCCTACCAGAGACCCCTACGAGCAGTACTTC
>NA|NA|13|TRBV19|TRBJ2-2
CASSPRTAGELFF
TGTGCCAGTAGTCCAAGGACCGCCGGGGAGCTGTTTTTT
>NA|TRBD1|14|TRBV6-5|TRBJ2-5
CASSLTGEQETQYF
TGTGCCAGCAGCCTGACAGGGGAGCAAGAGACCCAGTACTTC
>NA|NA|13|TRBV9|TRBJ2-5
CASSVVSGETQYF
TGTGCCAGCAGCGTAGTGTCCGGAGAGACCCAGTACTTC
>once|NA|13|TRBV15|TRBJ1-5
CATSSSVGQPQHF
TGTGCCACCAGCAGTTCGGTTGGGCAGCCCCAGCATTTT
>once|NA|15|TRBV4-1|TRBJ2-7
CASSQVWGAQNEQYF
TGCGCCAGCAGCCAAGTTTGGGGGGCGCAGAACGAGCAGTACTTC
>NA|NA|12|TRBV30|TRBJ2-1
CAWTASYNEQFF
TGTGCCTGGACTGCCTCCTACAATGAGCAGTTCTTC
>NA|NA|11|TRBV29-1|TRBJ1-4
CSARGLEELFF
TGCAGCGCCCGAGGCCTCGAAGAACTGTTTTTT
>NA|TRBD1|17|TRBV29-1|TRBJ1-2
CSAHPGTGGDQGMGYTF
TGCAGCGCCCATCCCGGGACAGGGGGCGACCAAGGAATGGGCTACACCTTC
>NA|NA|15|TRBV7-8|TRBJ2-5
CASSLGVAHQETQYF
TGTGCCAGCAGCTTAGGTGTAGCACACCAAGAGACCCAGTACTTC